This T cell receptor (beta chain) was profiled in a study of CD8 T cell repertoires and HIV-1 epitope variants. Overall study: Twenty-five autologous and known Gag and Nef epitope variant peptides each stimulated T cells separately. Enriched T cells were co-cultured with equal autologous T cell-negative cells. The study, taken as a whole, reports: The assay identified only TCR beta chains of antigen-proliferating T cells.

This CDR3 has 15 residues. The V end was cut by 3 bases, the J end by 0 bases, with 10 bases between. Germline V gene sequence: CDR1 MNHEY, CDR2 SMNVEV (reference sequence). As to this clone: As yet, its antigen is unknown.

This table comes from immunoSEQ multiplex PCR, and its TCRdb copy is limited to in-frame clones, with some not included. The repertoire consists of some 5,600 clones, with 60% to 75% occurring once and the leading ten covering around two fifths. The receptor's source is a male donor with HIV. The chain is built from TRBV27 and TRBJ2-3; weak D call: TRBD2 (5 bases). Sequencing input: cultured CD8+ T cells derived from PBMCs. This CDR3 is CASSFRLASTDTQYF. In DNA, the CDR3 is TGTGCCAGCAGTTTTCGGCTAGCAAGCACAGATACGCAGTATTTT.